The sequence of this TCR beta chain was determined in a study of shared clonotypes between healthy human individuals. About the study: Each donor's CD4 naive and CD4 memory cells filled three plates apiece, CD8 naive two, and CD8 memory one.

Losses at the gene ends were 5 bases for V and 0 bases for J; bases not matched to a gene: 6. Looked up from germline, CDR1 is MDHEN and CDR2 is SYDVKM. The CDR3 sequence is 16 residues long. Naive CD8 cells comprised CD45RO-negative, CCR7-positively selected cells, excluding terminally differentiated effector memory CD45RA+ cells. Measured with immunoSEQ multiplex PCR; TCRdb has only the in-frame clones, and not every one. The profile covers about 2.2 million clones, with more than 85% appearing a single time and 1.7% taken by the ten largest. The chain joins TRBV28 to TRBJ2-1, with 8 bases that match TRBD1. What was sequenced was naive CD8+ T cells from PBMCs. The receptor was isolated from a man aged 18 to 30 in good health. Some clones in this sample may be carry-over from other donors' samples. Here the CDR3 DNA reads TGTGCCAGCAGTCCAGGGGGCGCGAGCTCCTACAATGAGCAGTTCTTC. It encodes CASSPGGASSYNEQFF.